This T cell receptor (beta chain) was recovered during a study of cytomegalovirus exposure and HLA in healthy donors. Whole-study findings and limits: Reportedly, cytomegalovirus status was diagnosed with high sensitivity and specificity. With later analysis, a missense DCLRE1C variant became linked to TCR beta V- and J-gene trimming.

Details on this clone: Its antigen remains unidentified.

The PCR ran on 60 Vbeta and 13 Jbeta primers. Libraries were prepared by immunoSEQ multiplex PCR; TCRdb keeps only in-frame clonotypes and omits some of them. The sample yields under 200,000 clones, 70% to 85% seen once. Germline CDR1 and CDR2: SGHTA and FQGNSA. V dropped 6 bases and J dropped 1; count of bases not matched to a gene: 7. CDR3 size: 15 residues. Source material: PBMCs. This clonotype originated in a man over 45 in good health and CMV-seropositive. V gene TRBV7-2 combines with J gene TRBJ2-7; 9 bases are a match to TRBD1. The DNA for the CDR3 is TGTGCCAGCAGGTTATCCGGGACAGGGTCCTACGAGCAGTACTTC. Protein: CASRLSGTGSYEQYF.